Following are 22 T cell receptor beta chains from one sample sequenced in a study of cytomegalovirus exposure and HLA in healthy donors (dated by TCRdb to about 2017). The library was generated by the immunoSEQ multiplex PCR assay. The multiplex PCR relied on a mix of 60 forward primers for TCR Vbeta segments and 13 reverse primers for TCR Jbeta segments. The clones in this table, taken by TCRdb from immuneACCESS, are in-frame only. Not every clone is retained; where verified, under half of the shortfall comes from an unresolved V gene, and the cause of the rest is unknown. The sample table records 140,000 to 150,000 clones; 79% of these occur just once. The top ten clonotypes cover around 6.7% of the sample. Sequencing was performed on PBMCs. These TCRs come from a woman in her thirties or forties in good health and CMV-seropositive.

The gene calls are TRBV5-1 and TRBJ1-1; TRBD1 might be the D (5 bases). V shed 4 bases and J shed 2 bases, with 9 bases lying between them. CDR1 SGHRS and CDR2 YFSETQ come from the germline V gene. CDR3 size: 13 residues. In nucleotides, the CDR3 is TGCGCCAGCAGCCAACAGGAAAACACTGAAGCTTTCTTT. This translates into CASSQQENTEAFF.

This clone has only one observation. The chain combines TRBV9 with TRBJ1-1; 12 bases match TRBD1. Germline CDR1 is SGDLS and CDR2 is YYNGEE. This CDR3 contains 16 residues. J was trimmed by 0 bases and V by 3 bases; bases with no gene match: 3. This CDR3 is CASSAGQGALNTEAFF. CDR3 bases: TGTGCCAGCAGCGCGGGACAGGGGGCTCTGAACACTGAAGCTTTCTTT.

The chain is built from TRBV5-1 and TRBJ1-1, with 8 bases lining up with TRBD1. Per germline, CDR1 SGHRS and CDR2 YFSETQ. V trimming: 7 bases; J trimming: 1 base; junction bases outside the gene matches: 9. The CDR3 runs to 15 residues. The CDR3, as DNA: TGCGCCAGCGCCAAAACAGGGGGGTCGAACACTGAAGCTTTCTTT. It codes for CASAKTGGSNTEAFF.

V gene TRBV28 combines with J gene TRBJ1-3; perhaps TRBD1 as D (6 bases). The germline V gene encodes CDR1 MDHEN and CDR2 SYDVKM. V lost 5 bases and J 6 bases, leaving 17 bases between the germline ends. This CDR3 contains 15 residues. The CDR3 sequence: CASSRGGGAENTIYF. Written as DNA, the CDR3 is TGTGCCAGCAGTCGGGGAGGGGGGGCTGAAAACACCATATATTTT.

CDR3 coding DNA: TGTGCCAGCAGTAACGGACAGTATAATTCACCCCTCCACTTT. Protein sequence: CASSNGQYNSPLHF. The rearrangement uses TRBV6-6 and TRBJ1-6; weak D call: TRBD1 (6 bases). The CDR3 sequence is 14 residues long. The V end lost 5 bases, the J end lost 4 bases, and 9 bases lay between the germline ends. Germline lookup yields CDR1 MNHNY and CDR2 SVGAGI (reference sequence).

This rearrangement joins TRBV6-5 to TRBJ1-2; maybe TRBD1 (5 bases). Germline loops: CDR1 MNHEY, CDR2 SVGAGI. The CDR3 is 14 residues long. Trimming cost V 5 bases and J 11 bases, with 21 bases left between them. The CDR3 sequence is CASSPSSNGGDYTF. As DNA, the CDR3 is TGTGCCAGCAGTCCCTCCTCGAACGGGGGAGATTACACCTTC.

The sample holds one count of this clone. The chain is built from TRBV7-2 and TRBJ2-7; 8 bases are a match to TRBD1. CDR1 SGHTA and CDR2 FQGNSA come from the germline V gene. This CDR3 has 15 amino acids. Trimming took 4 bases from V and 5 from J; bases not matched to a gene: 10. The CDR3 loop reads CASSYWTGYEDEQYF. CDR3 DNA: TGTGCCAGCAGCTACTGGACAGGGTATGAGGACGAGCAGTACTTC.

V and J are TRBV11-2 and TRBJ2-1, with 10 bases aligning to TRBD2. Unmatched junction bases numbered 12, after V lost 4 bases and J lost 3 bases. The CDR3 extends over 18 amino acids. CDR1 SGHAT and CDR2 FQNNGV come from the germline V gene. The CDR3, as DNA: TGTGCCAGCAGCTCCTCTTTAGCGGGGGGTCTAAACTACAATGAGCAGTTCTTC. This encodes CASSSSLAGGLNYNEQFF.

The chain carries TRBV29-1 and TRBJ2-7, with 11 bases identical to TRBD2. The J call could be wrong; TRBJ2-5 is a better fit for the DNA end. The germline V gene has CDR1 SQVTM and CDR2 ANQGSEA. The CDR3 is made up of 15 amino acids. The chain's CDR3 is CSVEDPTSGAETQYF. DNA of the CDR3: TGCAGCGTTGAAGATCCGACTAGCGGGGCTGAGACCCAGTACTTC.

The V call is TRBV29-1, the J call TRBJ2-1; 13 bases line up with TRBD2. Losses at the gene ends were 4 bases for V and 2 bases for J; bases not matched to a gene: 5. CDR3 length equals 16 residues. Germline CDR1 reads SQVTM; CDR2 reads ANQGSEA. The CDR3 DNA is TGCAGCGTTGTACTAGCGGGGGGGTTAACCTACAATGAGCAGTTCTTC. Translation gives CSVVLAGGLTYNEQFF.

The chain couples TRBV5-1 to TRBJ2-7; D not resolved. The CDR3 contains 14 residues. Germline V CDR1 and CDR2: SGHRS, YFSETQ. Trimming shortened V by 3 bases and J by 2 bases, and 12 bases separated the two germline ends. CDR3 coding DNA: TGCGCCAGCAGCTCTTCCGGGTCAACCTACGAGCAGTACTTC. It translates to CASSSSGSTYEQYF.

V usage is TRBV20-1 and J usage is TRBJ2-1; D ambiguous. The germline V and J ends were trimmed by 0 bases and 9 bases, with 3 bases remaining between them. Germline V gene lookup returns CDR1 DFQATT and CDR2 SNEGSKA (reference sequence). CDR3 length equals 10 residues. This CDR3 reads CSAREAEQFF. The CDR3 DNA is TGCAGTGCTAGAGAGGCTGAGCAGTTCTTC.

The gene calls are TRBV4-2 and TRBJ2-7, with D perhaps TRBD2 (5 bases). The CDR3 runs 15 residues. Deletions cut 2 bases from V and 6 bases from J, with 17 bases between. Germline assignment: CDR1 LGHNA and CDR2 YNFKEQ. CDR3 sequence: CASSQREGVGSEQYF. The DNA for the CDR3 is TGTGCCAGCAGCCAACGCGAAGGCGTTGGGAGCGAGCAGTACTTC.

The chain joins TRBV6-5 to TRBJ1-5; 8 nucleotides agree with TRBD1. The germline V gene has CDR1 MNHEY and CDR2 SVGAGI. V lost 8 bases, J lost 1 base, and 1 base stayed unmatched. The CDR3 is 13 amino acids. This CDR3 is CASRTGSNQPQHF. DNA for the CDR3: TGTGCCAGCCGGACAGGGAGCAATCAGCCCCAGCATTTT.

V and J are TRBV5-1 and TRBJ2-1; 13 bases match TRBD2. The ends lost 3 bases at V and 6 bases at J; junction bases unmatched: 3. The CDR3 extends over 15 amino acids. Germline V CDR1 and CDR2: SGHRS, YFSETQ. The CDR3 nucleotides are TGCGCCAGCAGCTCCGGGACTAGCGGGGCCAATGAGCAGTTCTTC. Translated, it gives CASSSGTSGANEQFF.

Worth noting for this clone: Different DNA sequences within this sample yield the same CDR3. The chain carries TRBV18 and TRBJ1-5, with D possibly TRBD1 on 6 matching bases. Germline V gives CDR1 KGHSH, CDR2 LQKENI. The CDR3 consists of 14 residues. The V end was cut by 3 bases, the J end by 7 bases, with 13 bases between. The CDR3 spells CASSPGGGGQPQHF. Here the CDR3 DNA reads TGTGCCAGCTCACCGGGAGGGGGAGGACAGCCCCAGCATTTT. The complete variable domain, with remaining parts taken from reference TRBV18 and TRBJ1-5, reads NAGVMQNPRHLVRRRGQEARLRCSPMKGHSHVYWYRQLPEEGLKFMVYLQKENIIDESGMPKERFSAEFPKEGPSILRIQQVVRGDSAAYFCASSPGGGGQPQHFGDGTRLSIL.

This chain joins TRBV6-1 and TRBJ1-2; 7 nucleotides match TRBD1. V shed 6 bases, J shed 2 bases, and the junction held 9 bases outside the gene matches. CDR1 and CDR2 from the germline V gene are MNHNS and SASEGT. CDR3 size: 15 residues. This CDR3 reads CASSNPGQTNYGYTF. Here the CDR3 DNA reads TGTGCCAGCAGCAACCCGGGACAGACGAACTATGGCTACACCTTC.

The rearrangement links TRBV7-6 to TRBJ1-6; D is undetermined. CDR1 SGHVS and CDR2 FNYEAQ come from the germline V gene. V lost 0 bases, J lost 9 bases, and 6 bases lay in between. CDR3 length: 13 amino acids. The CDR3 coding sequence is TGTGCCAGCAGCTTAGCTGGGAGTTCACCCCTCCACTTT. This gives the protein CASSLAGSSPLHF.

The rearrangement uses TRBV27 and TRBJ2-3; 9 bases are a match to TRBD2. With V trimmed by 3 bases and J by 2 bases, 3 bases remained unmatched. Germline V gene sequence: CDR1 MNHEY, CDR2 SMNVEV (reference sequence). The CDR3 is 15 amino acids. Here the CDR3 DNA reads TGTGCCAGCAGTTTTAGCGGGGGACCCACAGATACGCAGTATTTT. Protein sequence: CASSFSGGPTDTQYF.

The chain joins TRBV7-9 to TRBJ2-2; 9 nucleotides match TRBD1. Germline V CDR1 and CDR2: SEHNR, FQNEAQ (reference sequence). The CDR3 has 15 amino acids. J lost 6 bases, V lost 2 bases, and 4 bases had no gene match. DNA for the CDR3: TGTGCCAGCAGCTTACAGGGACAGGGAGCCGGGGAGCTGTTTTTT. Amino acids: CASSLQGQGAGELFF.

The chain uses TRBV6-5 and TRBJ1-2; D perhaps matches TRBD1 (5 bases). The CDR3 consists of 12 residues. V lost 6 bases and J lost 7, with 12 bases in between. The V gene's germline CDR1 is MNHEY and CDR2 SVGAGI. Here the CDR3 reads CASRTDPGGYTF. The CDR3 nucleotides are TGTGCCAGCAGGACAGATCCGGGTGGCTACACCTTC.

This clone was seen a single time. The rearrangement links TRBV21-1 to TRBJ2-7; the table assigns TRBD1, which was not confirmed against the DNA. TRBV21-1 is annotated as a pseudogene. The CDR3 is 16 residues long. CDR3 sequence reads: CASSLRGKDRVYEQYF. For the CDR3, the DNA is TGTGCCAGCAGCTTAAGGGGTAAGGACAGGGTCTACGAGCAGTACTTC.